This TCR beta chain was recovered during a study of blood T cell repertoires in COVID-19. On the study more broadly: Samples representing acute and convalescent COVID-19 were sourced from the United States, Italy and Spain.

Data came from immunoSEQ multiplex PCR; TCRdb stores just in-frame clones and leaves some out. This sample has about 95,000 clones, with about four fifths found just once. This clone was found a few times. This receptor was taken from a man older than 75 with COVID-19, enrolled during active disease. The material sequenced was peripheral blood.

The DNA for the CDR3 is TGTGCCAGCAGCCTAACCCCCGGGGGTAATTCACCCCTCCACTTT. Its translation is CASSLTPGGNSPLHF. This rearrangement joins TRBV4-2 to TRBJ1-6; maybe TRBD1 (5 bases). The CDR3 loop spans 15 amino acids. V was pared by 4 bases and J by 6 bases, with 13 bases between. Germline values: CDR1 LGHNA, CDR2 YNFKEQ.